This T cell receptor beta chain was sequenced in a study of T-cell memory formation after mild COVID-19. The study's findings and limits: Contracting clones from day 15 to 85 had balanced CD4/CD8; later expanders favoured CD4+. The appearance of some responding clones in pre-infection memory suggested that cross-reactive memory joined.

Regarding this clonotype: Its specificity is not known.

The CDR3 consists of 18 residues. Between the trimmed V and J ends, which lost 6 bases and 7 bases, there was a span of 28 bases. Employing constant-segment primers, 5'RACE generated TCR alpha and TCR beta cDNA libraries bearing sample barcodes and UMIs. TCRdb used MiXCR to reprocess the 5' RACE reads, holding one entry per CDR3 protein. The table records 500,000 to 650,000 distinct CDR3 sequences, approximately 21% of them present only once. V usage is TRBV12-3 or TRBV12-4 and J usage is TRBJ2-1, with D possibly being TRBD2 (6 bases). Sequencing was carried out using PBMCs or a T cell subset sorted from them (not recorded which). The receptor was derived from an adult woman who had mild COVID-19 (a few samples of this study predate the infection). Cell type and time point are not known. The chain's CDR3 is CASRSLRLGRGFPNEQFF. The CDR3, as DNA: TGTGCCAGCAGATCCCTTAGACTAGGGAGAGGTTTCCCTAATGAGCAGTTCTTC.